This T cell receptor beta chain was obtained from a study of blood T cell repertoires in COVID-19. Study summary: Samples came from the United States, Italy and Spain, spanning acute and convalescent COVID-19. Nucleic acid was either cDNA or gDNA, and it came from T cells, B-cell-depleted T cells, or PBMCs.

Seattle's cohort entered during active infection and was followed longitudinally. Per the authors' pipeline: Estimation of nucleated cell counts was performed using reference gene primer amplification. The method was immunoSEQ multiplex PCR; TCRdb's version includes in-frame clones alone and lacks a portion of them. V and J calls and clone size are given by that table; D and trimming were obtained from the DNA. The sample yields approximately 93,000 clones, about 86% seen once. The V gene's germline CDR1 is SGHTA and CDR2 FQGNSA. The junction had 5 bases not matched to a gene; V was cut back by 2 bases and J by 5 bases. The length of the CDR3 is 15 residues.

Sequencing used peripheral blood. The chain has TRBV7-2 and TRBJ2-2, with 7 bases aligning to TRBD1. This sequence was found in a man between 50 and 59 years old with COVID-19, enrolled during active disease. The CDR3 nucleotides read TGTGCCAGCAGCTTAAAGAGGGGGCGGACCGGGGAGCTGTTTTTT. As protein: CASSLKRGRTGELFF.